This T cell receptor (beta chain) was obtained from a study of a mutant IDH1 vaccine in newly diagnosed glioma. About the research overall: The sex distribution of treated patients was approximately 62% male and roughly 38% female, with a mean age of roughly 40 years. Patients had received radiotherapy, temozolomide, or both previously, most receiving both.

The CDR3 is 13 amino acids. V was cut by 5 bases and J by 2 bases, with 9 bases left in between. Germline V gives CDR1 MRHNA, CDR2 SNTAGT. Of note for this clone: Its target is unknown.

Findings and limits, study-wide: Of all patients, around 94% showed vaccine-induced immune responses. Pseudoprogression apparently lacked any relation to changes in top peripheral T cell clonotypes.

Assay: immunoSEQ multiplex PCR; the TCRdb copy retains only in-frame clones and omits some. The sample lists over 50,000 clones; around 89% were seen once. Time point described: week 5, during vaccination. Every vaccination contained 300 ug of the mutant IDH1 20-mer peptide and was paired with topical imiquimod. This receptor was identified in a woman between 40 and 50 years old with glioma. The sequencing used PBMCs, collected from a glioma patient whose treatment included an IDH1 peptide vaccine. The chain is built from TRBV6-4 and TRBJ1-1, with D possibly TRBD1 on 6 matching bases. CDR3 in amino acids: CASSNRDNTEAFF. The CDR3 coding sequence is TGTGCCAGCAGTAACAGGGATAACACTGAAGCTTTCTTT.